Reported below is one T cell receptor (beta chain). What it recognizes is unknown. A much more abundant neighbour one base away suggests this may be a read error. TCRdb re-called the 5' RACE reads with MiXCR, one entry per CDR3 protein. The data contain some 13,000 distinct CDR3 sequences, over 3% of them singletons. Time point in this sample: sample taken at primary tumor resection. Germline V gene lookup returns CDR1 SGHTA and CDR2 FQGNSA. CDR3 length: 13 residues. The ends were cut back, 8 bases at V and 5 bases at J, with 16 bases in the middle. This sample is drawn from a study of spatial heterogeneity in lung cancer. General study findings and limits: It was found that expanded intratumoral alpha and beta TCR counts tracked tumor mutation counts.

The receptor was derived from a male donor with early-stage non-small cell lung cancer. The chain joins TRBV7-2 to TRBJ2-7; weak D call: TRBD2 (6 bases). Here the sequenced sample was lung tumor tissue, taken at surgery. CDR3 in amino acids: CASGWDSLNEQYF. In DNA form, the CDR3 reads TGTGCCAGCGGCTGGGACTCCCTTAACGAGCAGTACTTC.